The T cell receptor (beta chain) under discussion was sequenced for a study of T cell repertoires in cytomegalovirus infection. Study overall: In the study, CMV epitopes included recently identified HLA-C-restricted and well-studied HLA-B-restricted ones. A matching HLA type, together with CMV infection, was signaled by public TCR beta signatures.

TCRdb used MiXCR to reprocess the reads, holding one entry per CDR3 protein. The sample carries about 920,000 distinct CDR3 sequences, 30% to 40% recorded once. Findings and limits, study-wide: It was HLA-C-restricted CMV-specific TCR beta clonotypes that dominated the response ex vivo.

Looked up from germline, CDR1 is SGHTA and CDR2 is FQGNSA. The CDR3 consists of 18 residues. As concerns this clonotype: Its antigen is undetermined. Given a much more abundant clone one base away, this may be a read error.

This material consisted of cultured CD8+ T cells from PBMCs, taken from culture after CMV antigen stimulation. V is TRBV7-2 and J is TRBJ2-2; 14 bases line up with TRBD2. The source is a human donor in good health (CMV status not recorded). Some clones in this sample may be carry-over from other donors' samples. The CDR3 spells CVSSMGLAGALRTGELFF. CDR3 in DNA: TGTGTCAGCAGCATGGGACTAGCGGGGGCTCTGAGGACCGGGGAGCTGTTTTTT.